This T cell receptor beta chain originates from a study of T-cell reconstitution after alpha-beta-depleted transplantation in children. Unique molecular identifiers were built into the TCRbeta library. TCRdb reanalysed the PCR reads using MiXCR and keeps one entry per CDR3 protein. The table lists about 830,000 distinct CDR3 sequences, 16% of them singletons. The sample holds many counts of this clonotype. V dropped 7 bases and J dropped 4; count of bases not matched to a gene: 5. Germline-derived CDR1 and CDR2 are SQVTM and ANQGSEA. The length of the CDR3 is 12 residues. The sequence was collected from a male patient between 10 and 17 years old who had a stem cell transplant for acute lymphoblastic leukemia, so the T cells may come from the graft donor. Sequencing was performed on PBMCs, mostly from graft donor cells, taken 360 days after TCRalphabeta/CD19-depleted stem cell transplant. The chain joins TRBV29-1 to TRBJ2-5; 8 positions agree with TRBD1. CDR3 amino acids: CSARQGRETQYF. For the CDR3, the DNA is TGCAGCGCAAGACAGGGGAGAGAGACCCAGTACTTC. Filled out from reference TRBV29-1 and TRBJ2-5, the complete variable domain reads SAVISQKPSRDICQRGTSLTIQCQVDSQVTMMFWYRQQPGQSLTLIATANQGSEATYESGFVIDKFPISRPNLTFSTLTVSNMSPEDSSIYLCSARQGRETQYFGPGTRLLVL.